This entry is about one TCR beta chain. Its cognate antigen is unknown. The PCR contained 60 Vbeta and 13 Jbeta primers. TCRdb keeps only in-frame clones here, not all; method: immunoSEQ multiplex PCR. Counted here are approximately 150,000 clones, approximately 88% occurring once; the ten biggest clones make up 0.85%. This sample was included in a study of cytomegalovirus exposure and HLA in healthy donors. Whole-study context: Within the Caucasian-associated ancestry cluster were 81% of the 398 genotyped donors. Study findings and constraints: Earlier analysis found most TCR beta V segments productive about 90% or about 30% of the time. Common viral pathogens seemed, in a later analysis, to connect with several of the most significant clusters.

The germline gives CDR1 SGHRS, CDR2 YFSETQ. V gave up 0 bases and J gave up 2 bases, with 9 bases separating them. There are 15 residues in the CDR3. The chain joins TRBV5-1 to TRBJ2-1, with D uncertain. Material: PBMCs. This clonotype was sampled from a woman in her twenties or thirties in good health and CMV-seronegative. CDR3 in DNA: TGCGCCAGCAGCTTGGTGAGCTCGACCTACAATGAGCAGTTCTTC. Translation: CASSLVSSTYNEQFF.